This T cell receptor beta chain was profiled in a study of T cell repertoires in cytomegalovirus infection. Study background: Recently described HLA-C-restricted plus well-studied HLA-B-restricted CMV epitopes were used. Public TCR beta signatures provided an indication of both CMV infection and a matching HLA type.

This clonotype appeared once. Antigen: not known. Overall study findings and caveats: The response measured ex vivo was dominated by TCR beta clonotypes (HLA-C-restricted and CMV-specific). CMV carriers having the relevant HLA were flagged by cumulative public TCR beta family frequency.

TCRdb re-called the reads through MiXCR, storing one row per CDR3 protein. Of about 890,000 distinct CDR3 sequences in the sample, roughly 30% are singletons; the top ten hold over 13%. Trimming stripped 0 bases from V and 6 bases from J, with 13 bases between. The germline V gene encodes CDR1 LGHDT and CDR2 YNNKEL (reference sequence). This CDR3 region has 15 residues. Sequencing was performed on cultured CD8+ T cells from PBMCs, taken from culture after CMV antigen stimulation. The V and J genes are TRBV3-1 and TRBJ2-3; D gene ambiguous. The receptor comes from a human donor in good health (CMV status not recorded). Some clones in this sample may be carry-over from other donors' samples. CDR3 in DNA: TGTGCCAGCAGCCAAGAGCCCTGGGCCGGGGATACGCAGTATTTT. It yields the protein CASSQEPWAGDTQYF.